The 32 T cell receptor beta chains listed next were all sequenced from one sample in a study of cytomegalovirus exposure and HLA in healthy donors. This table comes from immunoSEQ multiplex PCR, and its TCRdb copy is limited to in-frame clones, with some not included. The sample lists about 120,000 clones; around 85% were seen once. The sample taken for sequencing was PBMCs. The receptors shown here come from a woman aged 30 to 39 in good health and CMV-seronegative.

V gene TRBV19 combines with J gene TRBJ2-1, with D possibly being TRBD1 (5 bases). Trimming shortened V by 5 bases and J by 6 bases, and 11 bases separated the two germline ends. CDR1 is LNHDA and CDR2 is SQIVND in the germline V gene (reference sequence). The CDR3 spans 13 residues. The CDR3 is CASSDSVGNEQFF. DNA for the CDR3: TGTGCCAGTAGTGACAGTGTAGGCAATGAGCAGTTCTTC.

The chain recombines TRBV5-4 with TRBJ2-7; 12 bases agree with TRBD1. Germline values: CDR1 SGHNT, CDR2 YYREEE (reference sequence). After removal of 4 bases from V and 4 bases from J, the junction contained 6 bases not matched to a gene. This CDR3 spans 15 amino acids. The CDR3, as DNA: TGTGCCAGCAGCCTCCGGGACAGGGGGCCATACGAGCAGTACTTC. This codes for CASSLRDRGPYEQYF.

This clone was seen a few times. The CDR3: CASSFTGDRDGYTF. Written as DNA, the CDR3 is TGTGCCAGCAGTTTTACAGGGGATCGCGATGGCTACACCTTC. The V gene is TRBV7-9, the J gene TRBJ1-2; 7 positions agree with TRBD1. This CDR3 is built from 14 residues. The germline V gene encodes CDR1 SEHNR and CDR2 FQNEAQ (reference sequence). Trimming cost V 6 bases and J 6 bases; bases outside gene matches: 10.

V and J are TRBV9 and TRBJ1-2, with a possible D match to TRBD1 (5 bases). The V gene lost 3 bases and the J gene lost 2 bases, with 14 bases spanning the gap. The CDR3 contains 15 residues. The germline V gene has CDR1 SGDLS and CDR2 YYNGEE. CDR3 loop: CASSGDHRGNYGYTF. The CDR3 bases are TGTGCCAGCAGCGGGGACCACCGGGGGAACTATGGCTACACCTTC.

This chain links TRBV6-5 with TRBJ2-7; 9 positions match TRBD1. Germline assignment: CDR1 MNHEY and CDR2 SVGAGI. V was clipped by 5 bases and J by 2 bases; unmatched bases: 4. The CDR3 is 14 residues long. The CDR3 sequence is CASSKDRGTYEQYF. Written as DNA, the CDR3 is TGTGCCAGCAGTAAGGACAGGGGCACCTACGAGCAGTACTTC.

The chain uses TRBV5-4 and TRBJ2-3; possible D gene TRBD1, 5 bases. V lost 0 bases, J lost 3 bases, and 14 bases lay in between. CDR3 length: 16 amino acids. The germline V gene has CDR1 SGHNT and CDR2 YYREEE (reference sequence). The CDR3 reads CASSLASSPGTDTQYF. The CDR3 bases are TGTGCCAGCAGCTTGGCCAGTTCCCCAGGGACAGATACGCAGTATTTT.

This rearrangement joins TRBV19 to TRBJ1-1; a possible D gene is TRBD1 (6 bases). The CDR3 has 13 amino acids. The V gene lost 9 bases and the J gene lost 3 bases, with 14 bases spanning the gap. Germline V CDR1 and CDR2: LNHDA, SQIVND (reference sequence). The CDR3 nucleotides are TGTGCCAGCAAGGGGGGAGGGTACACTGAAGCTTTCTTT. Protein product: CASKGGGYTEAFF.

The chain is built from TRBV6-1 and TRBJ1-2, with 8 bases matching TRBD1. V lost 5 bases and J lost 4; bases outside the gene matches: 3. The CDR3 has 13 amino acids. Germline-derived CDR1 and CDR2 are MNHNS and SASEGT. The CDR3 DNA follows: TGTGCCAGCAGTACCGGGACAGGCTATGGCTACACCTTC. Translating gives CASSTGTGYGYTF.

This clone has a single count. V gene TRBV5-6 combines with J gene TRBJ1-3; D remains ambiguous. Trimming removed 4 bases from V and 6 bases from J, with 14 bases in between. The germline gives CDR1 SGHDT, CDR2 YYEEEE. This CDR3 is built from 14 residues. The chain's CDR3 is CASSPEGRINTIYF. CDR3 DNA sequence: TGTGCCAGCAGCCCGGAGGGCCGCATAAACACCATATATTTT.

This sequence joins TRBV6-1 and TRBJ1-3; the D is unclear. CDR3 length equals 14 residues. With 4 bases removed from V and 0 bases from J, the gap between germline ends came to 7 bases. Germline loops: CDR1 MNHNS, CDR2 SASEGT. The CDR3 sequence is CASSASRSGNTIYF. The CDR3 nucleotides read TGTGCCAGCAGTGCCAGTCGCTCTGGAAACACCATATATTTT.

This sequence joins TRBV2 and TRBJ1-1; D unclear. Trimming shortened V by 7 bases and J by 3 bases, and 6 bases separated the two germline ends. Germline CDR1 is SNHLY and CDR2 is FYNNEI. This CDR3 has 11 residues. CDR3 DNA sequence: TGTGCCAGCAATCTCTACACTGAAGCTTTCTTT. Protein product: CASNLYTEAFF.

CDR3 in amino acids: CASSARDKDEKLFF. In nucleotides, the CDR3 is TGTGCCAGTAGTGCCCGGGACAAGGATGAAAAACTGTTTTTT. The chain has TRBV19 and TRBJ1-4, with a weak D call TRBD1 (6 bases). The length of the CDR3 is 14 residues. V was clipped by 5 bases and J by 6 bases, with 13 bases between them. CDR1 is LNHDA, CDR2 SQIVND, per germline (reference sequence).

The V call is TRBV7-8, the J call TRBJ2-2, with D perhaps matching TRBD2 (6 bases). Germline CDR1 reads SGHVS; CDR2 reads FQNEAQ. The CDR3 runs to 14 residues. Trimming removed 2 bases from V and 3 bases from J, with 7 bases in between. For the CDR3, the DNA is TGTGCCAGCAGCTTAACGGGGGACACCGGGGAGCTGTTTTTT. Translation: CASSLTGDTGELFF.

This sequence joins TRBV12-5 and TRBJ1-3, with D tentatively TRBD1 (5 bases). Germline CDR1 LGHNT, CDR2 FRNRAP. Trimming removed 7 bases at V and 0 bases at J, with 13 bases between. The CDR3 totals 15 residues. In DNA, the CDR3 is TGTGCTAGTGCAGCGGGGACTACCTCTGGAAACACCATATATTTT. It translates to CASAAGTTSGNTIYF.

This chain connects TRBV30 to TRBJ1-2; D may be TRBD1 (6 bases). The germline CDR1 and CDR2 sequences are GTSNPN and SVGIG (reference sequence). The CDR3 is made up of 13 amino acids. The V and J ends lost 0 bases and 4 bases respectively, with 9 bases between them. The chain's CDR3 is CAWSVGGAYGYTF. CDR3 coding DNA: TGTGCCTGGAGTGTTGGGGGGGCCTATGGCTACACCTTC.

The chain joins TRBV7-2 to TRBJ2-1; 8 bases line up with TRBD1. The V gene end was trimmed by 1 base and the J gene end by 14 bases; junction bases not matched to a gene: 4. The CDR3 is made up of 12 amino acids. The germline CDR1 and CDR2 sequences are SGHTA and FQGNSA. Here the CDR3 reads CASSLGQGAEFF. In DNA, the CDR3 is TGTGCCAGCAGCTTAGGTCAGGGGGCGGAGTTCTTC.

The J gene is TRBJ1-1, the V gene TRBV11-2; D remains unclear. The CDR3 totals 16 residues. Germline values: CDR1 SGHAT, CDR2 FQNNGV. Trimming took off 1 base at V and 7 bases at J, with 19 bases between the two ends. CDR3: CASSLATFRSANEAFF. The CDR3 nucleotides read TGTGCCAGCAGCTTAGCCACCTTTAGAAGTGCTAATGAAGCTTTCTTT.

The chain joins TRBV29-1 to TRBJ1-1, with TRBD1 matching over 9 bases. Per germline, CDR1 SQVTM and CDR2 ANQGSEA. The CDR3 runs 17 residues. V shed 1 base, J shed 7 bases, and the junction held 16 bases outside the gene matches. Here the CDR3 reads CSVEVRGQGRRGVEAFF. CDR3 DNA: TGCAGCGTTGAAGTTCGAGGACAGGGGAGGCGAGGTGTTGAAGCTTTCTTT.

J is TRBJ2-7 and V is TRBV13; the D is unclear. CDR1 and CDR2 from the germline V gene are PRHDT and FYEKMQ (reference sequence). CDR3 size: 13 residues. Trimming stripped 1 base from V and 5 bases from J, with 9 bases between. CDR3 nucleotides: TGTGCCAGCAGCTTAGATCGGGTGGACGAGCAGTACTTC. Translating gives CASSLDRVDEQYF.

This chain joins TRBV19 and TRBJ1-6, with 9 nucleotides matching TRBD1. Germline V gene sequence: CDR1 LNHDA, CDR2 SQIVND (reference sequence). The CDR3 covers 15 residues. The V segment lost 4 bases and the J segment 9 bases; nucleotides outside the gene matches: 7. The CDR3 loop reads CASSRDREKASPLHF. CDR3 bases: TGTGCCAGTAGTAGGGACAGGGAGAAGGCTTCACCCCTCCACTTT.

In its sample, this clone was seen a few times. The CDR3 nucleotides read TGTGCCAGCAGCAGCAGACAGGGGAGGTCTGGAAACACCATATATTTT. Its translation is CASSSRQGRSGNTIYF. The chain joins TRBV13 to TRBJ1-3; 8 bases agree with TRBD1. The V gene end was trimmed by 5 bases and the J gene end by 1 base; junction bases not matched to a gene: 7. The germline V gene has CDR1 PRHDT and CDR2 FYEKMQ (reference sequence). This CDR3 comprises 16 residues. Using reference TRBV13 and TRBJ1-3 for the parts outside the CDR3, the full variable domain is AAGVIQSPRHLIKEKRETATLKCYPIPRHDTVYWYQQGPGQDPQFLISFYEKMQSDKGSIPDRFSAQQFSDYHSELNMSSLELGDSALYFCASSSRQGRSGNTIYFGEGSWLTVV.

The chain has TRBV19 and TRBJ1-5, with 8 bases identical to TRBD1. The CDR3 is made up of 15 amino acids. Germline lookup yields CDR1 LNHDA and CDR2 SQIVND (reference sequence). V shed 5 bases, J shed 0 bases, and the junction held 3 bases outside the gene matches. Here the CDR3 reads CASSRDRNSNQPQHF. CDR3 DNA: TGTGCCAGTAGTCGGGACAGGAATAGCAATCAGCCCCAGCATTTT.

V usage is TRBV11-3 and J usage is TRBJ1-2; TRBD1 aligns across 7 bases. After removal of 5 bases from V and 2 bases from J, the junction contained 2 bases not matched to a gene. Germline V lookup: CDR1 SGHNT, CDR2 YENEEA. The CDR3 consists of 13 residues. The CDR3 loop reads CASSAGGNYGYTF. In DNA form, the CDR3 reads TGTGCCAGCAGCGCAGGGGGAAACTATGGCTACACCTTC.

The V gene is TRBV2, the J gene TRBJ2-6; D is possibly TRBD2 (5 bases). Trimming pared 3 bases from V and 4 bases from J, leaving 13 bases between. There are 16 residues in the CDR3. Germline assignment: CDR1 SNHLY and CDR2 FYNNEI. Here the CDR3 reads CASSDSGSFGANVLTF. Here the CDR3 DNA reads TGTGCCAGCAGTGATTCGGGGTCCTTCGGGGCCAACGTCCTGACTTTC.

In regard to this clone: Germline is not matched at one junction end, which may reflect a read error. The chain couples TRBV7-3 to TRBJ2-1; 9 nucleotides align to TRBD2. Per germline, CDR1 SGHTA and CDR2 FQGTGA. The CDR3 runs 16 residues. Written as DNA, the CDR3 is TGTGCCAGCAGCCTAACTCCGGGACTAGCCTCTGATGAGCAGTTCTTC. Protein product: CASSLTPGLASDEQFF.

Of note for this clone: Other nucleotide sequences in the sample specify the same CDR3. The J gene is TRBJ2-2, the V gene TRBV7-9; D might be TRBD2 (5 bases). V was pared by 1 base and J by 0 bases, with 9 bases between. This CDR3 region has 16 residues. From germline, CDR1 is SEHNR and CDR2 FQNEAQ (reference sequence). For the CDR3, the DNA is TGTGCCAGCAGCTTAGGTCGGGGAACGAACACCGGGGAGCTGTTTTTT. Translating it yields CASSLGRGTNTGELFF.

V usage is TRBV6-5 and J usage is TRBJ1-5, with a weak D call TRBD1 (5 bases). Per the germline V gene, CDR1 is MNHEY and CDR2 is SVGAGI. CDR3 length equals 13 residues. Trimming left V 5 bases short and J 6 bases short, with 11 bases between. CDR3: CASSAGGGQPQHF. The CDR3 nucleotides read TGTGCCAGCAGTGCGGGGGGGGGTCAGCCCCAGCATTTT.

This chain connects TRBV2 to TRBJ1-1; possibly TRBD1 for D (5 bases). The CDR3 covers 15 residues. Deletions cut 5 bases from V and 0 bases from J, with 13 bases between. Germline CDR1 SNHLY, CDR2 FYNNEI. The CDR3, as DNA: TGTGCCAGCAGTTATGGCAGGGCCATGAACACTGAAGCTTTCTTT. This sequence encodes CASSYGRAMNTEAFF.

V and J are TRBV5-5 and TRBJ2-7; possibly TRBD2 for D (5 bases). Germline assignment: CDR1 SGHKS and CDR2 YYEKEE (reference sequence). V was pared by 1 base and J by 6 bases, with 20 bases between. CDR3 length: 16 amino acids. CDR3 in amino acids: CASSLYVAQRESEQYF. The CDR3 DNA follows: TGTGCCAGCAGCTTGTATGTCGCTCAGAGGGAAAGCGAGCAGTACTTC.

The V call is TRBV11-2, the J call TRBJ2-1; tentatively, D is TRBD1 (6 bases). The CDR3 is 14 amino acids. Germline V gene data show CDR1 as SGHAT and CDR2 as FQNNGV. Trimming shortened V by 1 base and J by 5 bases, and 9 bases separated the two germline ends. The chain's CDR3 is CASSLVRTDNEQFF. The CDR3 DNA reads TGTGCCAGCAGCTTAGTACGGACAGACAATGAGCAGTTCTTC.

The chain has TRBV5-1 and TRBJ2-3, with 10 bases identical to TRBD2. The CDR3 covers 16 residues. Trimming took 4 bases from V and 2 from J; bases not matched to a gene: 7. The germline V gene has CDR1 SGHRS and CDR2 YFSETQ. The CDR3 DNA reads TGCGCCAGCAGCCCGAAAGCGGGGGGGCCCACAGATACGCAGTATTTT. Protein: CASSPKAGGPTDTQYF.

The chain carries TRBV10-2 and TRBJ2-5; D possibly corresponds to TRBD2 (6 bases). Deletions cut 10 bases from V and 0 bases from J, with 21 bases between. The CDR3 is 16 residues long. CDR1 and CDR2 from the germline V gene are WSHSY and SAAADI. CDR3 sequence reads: CATLPWGGEYQETQYF. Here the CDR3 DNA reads TGCGCCACCCTCCCGTGGGGCGGGGAATACCAAGAGACCCAGTACTTC.